The 14 T cell receptor beta chains below were found in one sample sequenced in a study of T cell responses to AZD1222 COVID-19 vaccine. Libraries were prepared by immunoSEQ multiplex PCR; TCRdb keeps only in-frame clonotypes and omits some of them. The repertoire holds over 150,000 clones, with about nine tenths as singletons. The material was peripheral blood, obtained on day 0 of AZD1222 vaccination. These receptors were obtained from an adult in good health.

The genes are TRBV11-2 and TRBJ1-1, with 7 bases that match TRBD1. CDR1 SGHAT and CDR2 FQNNGV come from the germline V gene. V shed 3 bases and J 1 base; nucleotides not matched to a gene: 5. The CDR3 sequence is 15 residues long. The CDR3, as DNA: TGTGCCAGCAGCTTGACAGGGATACAGAACACTGAAGCTTTCTTT. Its protein is CASSLTGIQNTEAFF.

The chain joins TRBV27 to TRBJ1-5, with D tentatively TRBD1 (5 bases). The V gene lost 4 bases and the J gene lost 9 bases, with 19 bases spanning the gap. There are 15 residues in the CDR3. Germline V gene data show CDR1 as MNHEY and CDR2 as SMNVEV (reference sequence). CDR3 protein: CASSSSGTQPGPQHF. The CDR3 DNA is TGTGCCAGCAGTTCATCCGGGACGCAGCCAGGGCCCCAGCATTTT.

The rearrangement joins TRBV6-5 to TRBJ2-7, with 8 positions matching TRBD1. Trimming at V came to 6 bases and at J to 2 bases, leaving 9 bases not matched to a gene. This CDR3 contains 15 residues. Germline V gene sequence: CDR1 MNHEY, CDR2 SVGAGI. For the CDR3, the DNA is TGTGCCAGCAGCAAAAAGACAGGGGCCACCTACGAGCAGTACTTC. It encodes CASSKKTGATYEQYF.

The J gene is TRBJ1-4, the V gene TRBV19, with D unclear. Trimming removed 1 base at V and 4 bases at J, with 16 bases between. Per germline, CDR1 LNHDA and CDR2 SQIVND (reference sequence). CDR3 length: 17 amino acids. The CDR3 DNA sequence: TGTGCCAGTAGTATAGTGGGCGGCGGTCGACTTAATGAAAAACTGTTTTTT. As protein: CASSIVGGGRLNEKLFF.

Concerning this clone itself: One end of the junction fails to match germline, which may point to a read error. The chain joins TRBV7-2 to TRBJ1-2; no firm D call. Per germline, CDR1 SGHTA and CDR2 FQGNSA. This CDR3 region has 13 residues. The CDR3 reads CASSLGRPDAGAF. In DNA form, the CDR3 reads TGTGCCAGCAGCTTGGGGAGGCCCGACGCTGGGGCCTTC.

A remark on this clone: The same CDR3 arises from other DNA sequences in this sample as well. The genes are TRBV6-1 and TRBJ1-2; TRBD1 is a possible D gene (5 bases). Germline V gene sequence: CDR1 MNHNS, CDR2 SASEGT. The CDR3 extends over 14 amino acids. V was cut by 1 base and J by 5 bases, with 11 bases left in between. CDR3: CASSEGWGRYGYTF. CDR3 nucleotide sequence: TGTGCCAGCAGTGAAGGGTGGGGCAGATATGGCTACACCTTC.

The chain joins TRBV6-2 or TRBV6-3 to TRBJ2-4; 7 positions agree with TRBD2. The germline V gene has CDR1 MNHEY and CDR2 SVGEGT. There are 20 residues in the CDR3. V trimming: 2 bases; J trimming: 0 bases; junction bases outside the gene matches: 16. The CDR3 region is CASSYPPERGADIAKNIQYF. CDR3 in DNA: TGTGCCAGCAGTTACCCACCGGAGCGGGGAGCCGATATAGCCAAAAACATTCAGTACTTC.

This chain joins TRBV12-3 or TRBV12-4 and TRBJ2-5; D gene ambiguous. V lost 2 bases to trimming and J lost 1 base, with 5 bases between them. This CDR3 region has 13 residues. The CDR3 DNA is TGTGCCAGCAGTTTAAATGCCCAAGAGACCCAGTACTTC. Translation gives CASSLNAQETQYF.

The chain couples TRBV2 to TRBJ2-7, with a tentative D call TRBD1 (6 bases). Trimming removed 6 bases from V and 0 bases from J, with 9 bases in between. CDR1 and CDR2 (germline): SNHLY, FYNNEI. The CDR3 totals 13 residues. For the CDR3, the DNA is TGTGCCAGCAGACCGGACAGCTCCTACGAGCAGTACTTC. Translated: CASRPDSSYEQYF. The full variable domain, with the rest looked up from reference TRBV2 and TRBJ2-7, is EPEVTQTPSHQVTQMGQEVILRCVPISNHLYFYWYRQILGQKVEFLVSFYNNEISEKSEIFDDQFSVERPDGSNFTLKIRSTKLEDSAMYFCASRPDSSYEQYFGPGTRLTVT.

V and J are TRBV6-4 and TRBJ1-5; 12 bases match TRBD1. Losses at the gene ends were 10 bases for V and 4 bases for J; bases not matched to a gene: 17. The germline V gene has CDR1 MRHNA and CDR2 SNTAGT. The CDR3 loop spans 18 amino acids. In nucleotides, the CDR3 is TGTGCCAACCAGCACGGGAGGGACAGGGGGCGCCGAAATCAGCCCCAGCATTTT. This gives the protein CANQHGRDRGRRNQPQHF.

J is TRBJ2-2 and V is TRBV7-2; weak D call: TRBD2 (7 bases). CDR1 SGHTA and CDR2 FQGNSA come from the germline V gene. Trimming pared 5 bases from V and 0 bases from J, leaving 16 bases between. The CDR3 loop spans 17 amino acids. CDR3 DNA sequence: TGTGCCAGCAGCACCCCATCGGGGGGCTCGAACACCGGGGAGCTGTTTTTT. Translating gives CASSTPSGGSNTGELFF.

The chain links TRBV11-3 to TRBJ2-2, with D maybe TRBD2 (6 bases). Germline assignment: CDR1 SGHNT and CDR2 YENEEA. The V end was cut by 4 bases, the J end by 5 bases, with 11 bases between. The CDR3 consists of 14 residues. The CDR3 protein is CASSSRGGTGELFF. The CDR3 nucleotides read TGTGCCAGCAGCTCGCGAGGAGGGACCGGGGAGCTGTTTTTT. Looking up the rest from reference TRBV11-3 and TRBJ2-2 gives the full variable domain: EAGVVQSPRYKIIEKKQPVAFWCNPISGHNTLYWYLQNLGQGPELLIRYENEEAVDDSQLPKDRFSAERLKGVDSTLKIQPAELGDSAVYLCASSSRGGTGELFFGEGSRLTVL.

This chain connects TRBV12-3 or TRBV12-4 to TRBJ1-2; tentatively, D is TRBD1 (5 bases). V was shortened by 6 bases and J by 8 bases, with 16 bases between the two germline ends. The CDR3 extends over 13 amino acids. The chain's CDR3 is CASSSDGGEGYTF. CDR3 in DNA: TGTGCCAGCAGCTCCGACGGGGGGGAAGGCTACACCTTC.

This CDR3 reads CASSDRGWNSPLHF. The CDR3 DNA reads TGTGCCAGCAGTGATCGAGGGTGGAATTCACCCCTCCACTTT. This rearrangement joins TRBV2 to TRBJ1-6; D is ambiguous. From germline, CDR1 is SNHLY and CDR2 FYNNEI. V gave up 3 bases and J gave up 7 bases, with 10 bases separating them. This CDR3 is 14 amino acids long.